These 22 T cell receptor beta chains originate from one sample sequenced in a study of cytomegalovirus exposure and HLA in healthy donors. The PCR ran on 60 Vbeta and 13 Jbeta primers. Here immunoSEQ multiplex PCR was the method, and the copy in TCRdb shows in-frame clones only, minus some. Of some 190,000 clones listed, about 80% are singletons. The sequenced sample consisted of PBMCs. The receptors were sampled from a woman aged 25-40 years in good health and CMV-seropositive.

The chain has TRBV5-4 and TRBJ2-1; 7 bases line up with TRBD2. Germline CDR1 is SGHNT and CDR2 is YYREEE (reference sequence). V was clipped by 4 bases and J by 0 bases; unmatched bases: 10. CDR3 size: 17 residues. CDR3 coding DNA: TGTGCCAGCAGCCTGAATGGAGCGGGGAGCTCCTACAATGAGCAGTTCTTC. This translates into CASSLNGAGSSYNEQFF. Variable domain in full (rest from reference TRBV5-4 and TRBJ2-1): ETGVTQSPTHLIKTRGQQVTLRCSSQSGHNTVSWYQQALGQGPQFIFQYYREEENGRGNFPPRFSGLQFPNYSSELNVNALELDDSALYLCASSLNGAGSSYNEQFFGPGTRLTVL.

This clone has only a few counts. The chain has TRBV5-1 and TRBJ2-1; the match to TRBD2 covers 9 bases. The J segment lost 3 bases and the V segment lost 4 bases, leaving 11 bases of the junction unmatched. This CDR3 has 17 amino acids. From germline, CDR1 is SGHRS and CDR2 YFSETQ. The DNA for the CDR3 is TGCGCCAGCAGCGGCCCACTAGCGGGCCATCTCTACAATGAGCAGTTCTTC. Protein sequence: CASSGPLAGHLYNEQFF.

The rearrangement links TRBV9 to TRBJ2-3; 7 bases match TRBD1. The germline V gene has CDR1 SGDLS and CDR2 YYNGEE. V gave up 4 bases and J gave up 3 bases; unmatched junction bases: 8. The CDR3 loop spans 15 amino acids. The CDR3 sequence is CASSPRGQTTDTQYF. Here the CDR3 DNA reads TGTGCCAGCAGCCCTAGGGGACAGACGACAGATACGCAGTATTTT.

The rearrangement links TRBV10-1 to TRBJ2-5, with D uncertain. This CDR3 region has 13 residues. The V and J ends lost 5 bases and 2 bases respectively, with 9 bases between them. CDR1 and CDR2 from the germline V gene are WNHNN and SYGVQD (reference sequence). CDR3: CASSRVIQETQYF. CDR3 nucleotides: TGCGCCAGCAGTCGCGTTATACAAGAGACCCAGTACTTC.

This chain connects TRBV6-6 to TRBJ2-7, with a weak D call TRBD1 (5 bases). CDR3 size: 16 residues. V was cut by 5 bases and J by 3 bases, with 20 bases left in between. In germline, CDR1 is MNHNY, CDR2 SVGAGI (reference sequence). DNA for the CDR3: TGTGCCAGCAGTGGGGCCCAAGGTAAACAGCTCTACGAGCAGTACTTC. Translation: CASSGAQGKQLYEQYF.

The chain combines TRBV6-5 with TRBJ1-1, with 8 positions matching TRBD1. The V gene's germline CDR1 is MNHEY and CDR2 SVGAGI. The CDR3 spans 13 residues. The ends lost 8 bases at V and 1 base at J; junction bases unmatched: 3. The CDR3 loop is CASQGAANTEAFF. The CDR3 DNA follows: TGTGCCAGCCAGGGGGCTGCGAACACTGAAGCTTTCTTT.

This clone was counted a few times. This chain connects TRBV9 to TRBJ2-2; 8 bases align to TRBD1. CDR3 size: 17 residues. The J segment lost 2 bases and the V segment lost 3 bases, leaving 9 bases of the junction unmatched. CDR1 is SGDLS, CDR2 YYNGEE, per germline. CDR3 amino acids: CASSAHPGQANTGELFF. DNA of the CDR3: TGTGCCAGCAGCGCTCACCCGGGACAGGCTAACACCGGGGAGCTGTTTTTT.

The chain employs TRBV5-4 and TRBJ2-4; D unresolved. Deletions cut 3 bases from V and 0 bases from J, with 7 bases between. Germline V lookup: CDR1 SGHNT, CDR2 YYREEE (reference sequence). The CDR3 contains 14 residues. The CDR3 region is CASSSPLAKNIQYF. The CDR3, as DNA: TGTGCCAGCAGCTCACCACTAGCCAAAAACATTCAGTACTTC.

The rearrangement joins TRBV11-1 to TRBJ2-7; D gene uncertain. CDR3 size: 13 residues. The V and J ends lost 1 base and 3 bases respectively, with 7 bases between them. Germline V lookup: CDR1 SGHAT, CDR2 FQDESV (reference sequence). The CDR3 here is CASSLEQSYEQYF. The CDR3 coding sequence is TGTGCCAGCAGCTTAGAACAGAGCTACGAGCAGTACTTC.

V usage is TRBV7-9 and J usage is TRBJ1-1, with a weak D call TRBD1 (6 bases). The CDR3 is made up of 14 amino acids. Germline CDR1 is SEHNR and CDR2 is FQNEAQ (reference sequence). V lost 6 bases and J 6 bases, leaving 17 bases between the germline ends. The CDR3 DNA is TGTGCCAGCAGGTCGGGGGGCGCTCGGGCTGAAGCTTTCTTT. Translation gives CASRSGGARAEAFF.

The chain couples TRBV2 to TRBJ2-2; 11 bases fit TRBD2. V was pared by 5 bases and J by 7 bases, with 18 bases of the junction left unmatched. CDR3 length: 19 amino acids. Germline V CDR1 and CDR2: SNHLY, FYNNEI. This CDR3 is CASSQGRLAGWYRGGELFF. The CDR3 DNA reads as TGTGCCAGCAGTCAGGGCCGACTAGCGGGATGGTACCGAGGCGGGGAGCTGTTTTTT.

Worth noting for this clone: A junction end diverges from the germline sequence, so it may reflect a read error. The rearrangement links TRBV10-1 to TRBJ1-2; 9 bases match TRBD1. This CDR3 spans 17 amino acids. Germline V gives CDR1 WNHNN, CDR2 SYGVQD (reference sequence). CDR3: CASSKSKGTGPGYGYTF. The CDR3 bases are TGCGCCAGCAGTAAGTCGAAAGGGACAGGGCCTGGGTATGGCTACACCTTC.

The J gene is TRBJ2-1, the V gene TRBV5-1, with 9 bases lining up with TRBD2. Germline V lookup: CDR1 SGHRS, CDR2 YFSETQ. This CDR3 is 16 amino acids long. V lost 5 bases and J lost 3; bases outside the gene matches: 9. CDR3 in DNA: TGCGCCAGCAGTCCGCCGGGACTAGCAAACTACAATGAGCAGTTCTTC. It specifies CASSPPGLANYNEQFF.

The CDR3 DNA follows: TGTGCCAGCAGCGTAAGAGGAGGGGGACTAGCGGATGGAGATACGCAGTATTTT. This translates into CASSVRGGGLADGDTQYF. This chain connects TRBV9 to TRBJ2-3, with TRBD2 identical over 11 bases. CDR3 length: 18 residues. Per the germline V gene, CDR1 is SGDLS and CDR2 is YYNGEE. J gave up 5 bases and V 1 base, and 12 bases lay outside the gene matches.

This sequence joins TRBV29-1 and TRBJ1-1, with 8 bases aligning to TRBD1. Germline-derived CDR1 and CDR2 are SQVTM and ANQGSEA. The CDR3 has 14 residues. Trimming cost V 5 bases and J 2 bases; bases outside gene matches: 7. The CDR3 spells CSVRTGTGNTEAFF. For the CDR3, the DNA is TGCAGCGTTAGAACCGGGACAGGAAACACTGAAGCTTTCTTT. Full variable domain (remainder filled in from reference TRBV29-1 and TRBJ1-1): SAVISQKPSRDICQRGTSLTIQCQVDSQVTMMFWYRQQPGQSLTLIATANQGSEATYESGFVIDKFPISRPNLTFSTLTVSNMSPEDSSIYLCSVRTGTGNTEAFFGQGTRLTVV.

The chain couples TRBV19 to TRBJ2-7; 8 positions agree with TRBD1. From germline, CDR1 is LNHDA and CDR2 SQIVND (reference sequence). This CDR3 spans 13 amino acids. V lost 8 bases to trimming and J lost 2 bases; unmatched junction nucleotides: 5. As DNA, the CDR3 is TGTGCCAGTCAACAGGGGGGCACCTACGAGCAGTACTTC. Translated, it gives CASQQGGTYEQYF. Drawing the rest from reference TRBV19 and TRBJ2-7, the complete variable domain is DGGITQSPKYLFRKEGQNVTLSCEQNLNHDAMYWYRQDPGQGLRLIYYSQIVNDFQKGDIAEGYSVSREKKESFPLTVTSAQKNPTAFYLCASQQGGTYEQYFGPGTRLTVT.

This CDR3 reads CASSDPSRGSDEQFF. Here the CDR3 DNA reads TGTGCCAGCAGCGACCCCTCCAGGGGGTCCGATGAGCAGTTCTTC. The chain carries TRBV11-3 and TRBJ2-1; 7 bases fit TRBD1. The CDR3 spans 15 residues. CDR1 and CDR2 (germline): SGHNT, YENEEA. The V and J ends lost 5 bases and 8 bases, in that order; junction bases with no gene match: 12.

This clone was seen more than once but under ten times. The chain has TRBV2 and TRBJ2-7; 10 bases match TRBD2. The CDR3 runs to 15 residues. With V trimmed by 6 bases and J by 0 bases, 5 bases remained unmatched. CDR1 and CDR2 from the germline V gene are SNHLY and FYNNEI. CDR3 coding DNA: TGTGCCAGCAGCGCACTAGCGGGGAGCTCCTACGAGCAGTACTTC. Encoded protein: CASSALAGSSYEQYF.

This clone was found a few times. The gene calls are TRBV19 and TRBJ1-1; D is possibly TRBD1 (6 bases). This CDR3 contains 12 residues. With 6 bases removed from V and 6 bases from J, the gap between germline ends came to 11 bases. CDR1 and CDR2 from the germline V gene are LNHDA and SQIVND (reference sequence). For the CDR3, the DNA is TGTGCCAGTAGGGGGGCAGGGCCTGAAGCTTTCTTT. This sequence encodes CASRGAGPEAFF. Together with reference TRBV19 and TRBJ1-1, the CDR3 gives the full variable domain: DGGITQSPKYLFRKEGQNVTLSCEQNLNHDAMYWYRQDPGQGLRLIYYSQIVNDFQKGDIAEGYSVSREKKESFPLTVTSAQKNPTAFYLCASRGAGPEAFFGQGTRLTVV.

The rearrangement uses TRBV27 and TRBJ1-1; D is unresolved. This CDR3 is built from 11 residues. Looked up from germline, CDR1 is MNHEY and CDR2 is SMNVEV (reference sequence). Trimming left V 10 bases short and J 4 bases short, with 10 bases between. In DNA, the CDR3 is TGTGCCACCACAGCTTTCACTGAAGCTTTCTTT. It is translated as CATTAFTEAFF.

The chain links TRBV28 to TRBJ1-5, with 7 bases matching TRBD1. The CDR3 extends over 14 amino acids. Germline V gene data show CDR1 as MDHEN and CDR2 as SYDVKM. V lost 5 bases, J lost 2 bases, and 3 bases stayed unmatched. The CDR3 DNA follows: TGTGCCAGCAGTCCCGGGACAGGCAATCAGCCCCAGCATTTT. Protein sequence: CASSPGTGNQPQHF.

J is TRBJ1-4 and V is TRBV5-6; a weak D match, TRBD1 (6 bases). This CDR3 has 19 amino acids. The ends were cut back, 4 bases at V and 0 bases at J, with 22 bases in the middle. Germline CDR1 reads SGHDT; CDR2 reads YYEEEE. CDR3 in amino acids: CASSKTTGSKGATNEKLFF. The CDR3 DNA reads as TGTGCCAGCAGCAAAACCACAGGGAGCAAGGGGGCAACTAATGAAAAACTGTTTTTT.